This TCR beta chain was captured in a study of T-cell reconstitution after alpha-beta-depleted transplantation in children. The TCRbeta library incorporated unique molecular identifiers. In TCRdb, the PCR reads were re-called with MiXCR into one record per CDR3 protein. Of approximately 270,000 distinct CDR3 sequences listed, 9.9% were seen once; the top ten hold roughly 9.1%. V was cut by 6 bases and J by 1 base, with 6 bases left in between. Germline V gene sequence: CDR1 ENHRY, CDR2 SYGVKD. This CDR3 comprises 13 residues. This receptor was identified in a human donor who donated a stem cell graft to a child with SCID. The chain recombines TRBV10-3 with TRBJ1-4; no firm D call. Material: PBMCs from the stem cell graft donor, obtained from the stem cell graft. The CDR3: CAIRERTNEKLFF. CDR3 nucleotides: TGTGCCATCAGGGAGCGAACTAATGAAAAACTGTTTTTT.